This T cell receptor (beta chain) was identified in a study of chemoradiotherapy in HPV16-positive cancers. This clone was seen only once. Germline-derived CDR1 and CDR2 are SGHAT and FQNNGV. With 1 base removed from V and 4 bases from J, the gap between germline ends came to 13 bases. The CDR3 consists of 15 residues. The protocol was immunoSEQ multiplex PCR, while the TCRdb copy is restricted to in-frame clones and leaves out a portion. The sample has several thousand clones; 70% to 80% are singletons. V usage is TRBV11-2 and J usage is TRBJ1-2; D gene ambiguous. The sequenced sample was tumor tissue, obtained from a patient who underwent chemoradiotherapy. The receptor comes from a human donor with HPV-associated anogenital cancer. For the CDR3, the DNA is TGTGCCAGCAGCTTAGTGGGAGGGCATTCCTATGGCTACACCTTC. This sequence encodes CASSLVGGHSYGYTF.